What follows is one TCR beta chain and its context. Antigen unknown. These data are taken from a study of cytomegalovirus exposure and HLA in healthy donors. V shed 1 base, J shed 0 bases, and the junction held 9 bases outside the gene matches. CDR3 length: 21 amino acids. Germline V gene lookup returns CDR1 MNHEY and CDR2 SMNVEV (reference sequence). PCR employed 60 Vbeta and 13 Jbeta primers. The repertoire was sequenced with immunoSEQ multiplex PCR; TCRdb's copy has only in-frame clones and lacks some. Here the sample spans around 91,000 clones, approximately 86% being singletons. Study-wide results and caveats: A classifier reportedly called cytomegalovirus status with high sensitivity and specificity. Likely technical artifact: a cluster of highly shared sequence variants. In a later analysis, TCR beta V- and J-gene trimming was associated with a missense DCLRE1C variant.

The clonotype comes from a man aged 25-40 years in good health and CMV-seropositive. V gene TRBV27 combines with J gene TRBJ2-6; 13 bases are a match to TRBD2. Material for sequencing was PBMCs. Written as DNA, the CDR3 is TGTGCCAGCAGTTTATTCTCCCCGGGACTAGCGGGAAGCTCTGGGGCCAACGTCCTGACTTTC. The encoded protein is CASSLFSPGLAGSSGANVLTF.